This T cell receptor (beta chain) stems from a study of post-analysis software for immune sequencing data. Turning to the study itself: Secondary progressive, relapsing-remitting and progressive-relapsing multiple sclerosis were among the included disease courses.

Only a few counts were recorded for this clonotype. Its target is unknown. Researchers reported that TCR beta cDNA libraries carried unique molecular identifiers. TCRdb re-called the PCR reads with MiXCR, one entry per CDR3 protein. The sample comprises about 800,000 distinct CDR3 sequences, roughly 29% of which are singletons, and more than 0.45% rests with the top ten. Overall study results and limits: Normalized Chao1 diversity was significantly lower in multiple sclerosis patients than in controls. Relative to controls, patients had about five TRBV segments at higher frequency, with TRBV5-6, TRBV5-1 and TRBV20-1 among these.

Trimming took 3 bases from V and 2 from J, leaving 10 bases between them. Germline V lookup: CDR1 LGHDT, CDR2 YNNKEL (reference sequence). This CDR3 comprises 14 residues. The sequenced material came from blood. J is TRBJ2-5 and V is TRBV3-1; tentatively, D is TRBD2 (6 bases). The TCR comes from a girl under 18 with multiple sclerosis. The CDR3 loop is CASSHGLKQETQYF. CDR3 DNA sequence: TGTGCCAGCAGCCACGGACTAAAACAAGAGACCCAGTACTTC.